Each of the 2 T cell receptor beta chains below was sequenced from the same sample in a study of blood T cell repertoires in COVID-19. Produced via immunoSEQ multiplex PCR; TCRdb's table is partial and in-frame only. The sample shows under 250,000 clones, around 91% of them seen only once. Material for sequencing was PBMCs or T cells enriched from blood (not recorded which). These receptors all stem from a young woman in a cohort exposed to, infected with or recovered from COVID-19 (not recorded which).

This clone was seen once. The chain has TRBV28 and TRBJ2-5; 11 bases match TRBD2. Germline V lookup: CDR1 MDHEN, CDR2 SYDVKM. This CDR3 spans 16 amino acids. The V and J ends lost 11 bases and 5 bases, in that order; junction bases with no gene match: 16. The CDR3 reads CASSTTSGVWRETQYF. The CDR3 nucleotides are TGTGCCTCCTCCACGACTAGCGGGGTTTGGAGGGAGACCCAGTACTTC.

The rearrangement joins TRBV5-4 to TRBJ2-2, with TRBD2 matching over 7 bases. Germline V gives CDR1 SGHNT, CDR2 YYREEE (reference sequence). The CDR3 is 17 amino acids. V shed 1 base and J 4 bases; nucleotides not matched to a gene: 10. CDR3 nucleotide sequence: TGTGCCAGCAGCTTGCCGGAGCGGGGAGGGTCCACCGGGGAGCTGTTTTTT. It specifies CASSLPERGGSTGELFF. Together with reference TRBV5-4 and TRBJ2-2, the CDR3 gives the full variable domain: ETGVTQSPTHLIKTRGQQVTLRCSSQSGHNTVSWYQQALGQGPQFIFQYYREEENGRGNFPPRFSGLQFPNYSSELNVNALELDDSALYLCASSLPERGGSTGELFFGEGSRLTVL.